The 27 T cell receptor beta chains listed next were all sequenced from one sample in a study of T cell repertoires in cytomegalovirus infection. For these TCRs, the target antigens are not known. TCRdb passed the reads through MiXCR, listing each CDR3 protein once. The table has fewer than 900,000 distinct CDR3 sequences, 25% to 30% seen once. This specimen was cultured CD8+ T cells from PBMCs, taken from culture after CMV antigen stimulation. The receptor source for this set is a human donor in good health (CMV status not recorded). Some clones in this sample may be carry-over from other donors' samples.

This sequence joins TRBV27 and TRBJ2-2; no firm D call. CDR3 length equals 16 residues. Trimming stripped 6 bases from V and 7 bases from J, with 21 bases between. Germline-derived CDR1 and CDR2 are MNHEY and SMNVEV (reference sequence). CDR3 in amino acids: CASRPSFSVISGELFF. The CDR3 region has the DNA TGTGCCAGCAGACCATCCTTCTCCGTAATTAGCGGGGAGCTGTTTTTT.

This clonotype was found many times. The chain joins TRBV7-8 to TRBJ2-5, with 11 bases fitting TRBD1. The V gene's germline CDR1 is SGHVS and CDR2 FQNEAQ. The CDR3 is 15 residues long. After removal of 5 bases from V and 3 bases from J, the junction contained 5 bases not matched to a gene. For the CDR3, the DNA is TGTGCCAGCAGCACCCCGGGACAGGGGGAAGAGACCCAGTACTTC. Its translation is CASSTPGQGEETQYF.

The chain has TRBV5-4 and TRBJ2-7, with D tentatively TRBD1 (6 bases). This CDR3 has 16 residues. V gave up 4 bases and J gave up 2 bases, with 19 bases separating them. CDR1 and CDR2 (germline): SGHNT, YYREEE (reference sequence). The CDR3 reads CASSLLIRTGTYEQYF. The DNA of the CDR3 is TGTGCCAGCAGCCTCCTAATACGAACAGGGACCTACGAGCAGTACTTC.

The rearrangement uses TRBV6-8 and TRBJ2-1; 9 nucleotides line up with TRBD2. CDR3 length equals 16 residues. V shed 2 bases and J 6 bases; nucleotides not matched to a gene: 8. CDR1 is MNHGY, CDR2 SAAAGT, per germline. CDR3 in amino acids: CASSYTLAGAGNEQFF. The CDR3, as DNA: TGTGCCAGCAGTTACACGTTAGCGGGGGCTGGCAATGAGCAGTTCTTC.

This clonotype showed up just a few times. CDR3 DNA sequence: TGTGCCAGCAGGGCTGACAGGGACCTCAATGAGCAGTTCTTC. Protein sequence: CASRADRDLNEQFF. The gene calls are TRBV6-6 and TRBJ2-1; 7 nucleotides line up with TRBD1. This CDR3 has 14 residues. With V trimmed by 6 bases and J by 6 bases, 8 bases remained unmatched. CDR1 MNHNY and CDR2 SVGAGI come from the germline V gene (reference sequence).

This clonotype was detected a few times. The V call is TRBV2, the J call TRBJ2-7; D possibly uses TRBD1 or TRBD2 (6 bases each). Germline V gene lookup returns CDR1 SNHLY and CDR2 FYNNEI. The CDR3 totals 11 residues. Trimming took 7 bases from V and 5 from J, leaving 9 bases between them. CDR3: CASTGGHEQYV. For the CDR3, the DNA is TGTGCCAGCACCGGGGGCCACGAGCAGTACGTC.

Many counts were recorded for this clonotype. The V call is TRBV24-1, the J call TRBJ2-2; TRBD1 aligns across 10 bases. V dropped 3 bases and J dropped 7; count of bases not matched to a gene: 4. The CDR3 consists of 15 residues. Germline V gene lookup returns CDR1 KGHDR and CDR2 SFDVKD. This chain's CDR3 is CATSDRQGAGGELFF. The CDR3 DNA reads TGTGCCACCAGTGATCGACAGGGGGCAGGCGGGGAGCTGTTTTTT.

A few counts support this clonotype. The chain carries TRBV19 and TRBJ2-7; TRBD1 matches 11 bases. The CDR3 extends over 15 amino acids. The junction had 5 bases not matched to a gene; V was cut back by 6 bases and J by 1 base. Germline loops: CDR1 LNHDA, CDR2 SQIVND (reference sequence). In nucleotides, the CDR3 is TGTGCCAGTAGATGGGGACAGGGGGAATCCTACGAGCAGTACTTC. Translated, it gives CASRWGQGESYEQYF.

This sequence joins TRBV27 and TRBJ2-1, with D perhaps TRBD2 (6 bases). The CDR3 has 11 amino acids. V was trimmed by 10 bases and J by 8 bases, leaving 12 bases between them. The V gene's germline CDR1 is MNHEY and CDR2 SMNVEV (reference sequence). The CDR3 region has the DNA TGTGCCACGGAGCGGGCGGATGAGCAGTTCTTC. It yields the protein CATERADEQFF.

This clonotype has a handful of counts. The CDR3: CASSYASQGAIGELFF. The CDR3 DNA is TGTGCCAGCAGTTACGCGTCGCAGGGGGCGATCGGGGAGCTGTTTTTT. The V call is TRBV6-5, the J call TRBJ2-2; 8 nucleotides align to TRBD1. This CDR3 is built from 16 residues. From germline, CDR1 is MNHEY and CDR2 SVGAGI. The junction had 9 bases not matched to a gene; V was cut back by 2 bases and J by 7 bases.

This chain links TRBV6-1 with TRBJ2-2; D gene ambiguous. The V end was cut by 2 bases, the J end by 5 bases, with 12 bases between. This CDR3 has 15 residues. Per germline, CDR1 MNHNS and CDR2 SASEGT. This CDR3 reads CASSETGPMTGELFF. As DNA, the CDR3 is TGTGCCAGCAGTGAAACTGGACCCATGACCGGGGAGCTGTTTTTT.

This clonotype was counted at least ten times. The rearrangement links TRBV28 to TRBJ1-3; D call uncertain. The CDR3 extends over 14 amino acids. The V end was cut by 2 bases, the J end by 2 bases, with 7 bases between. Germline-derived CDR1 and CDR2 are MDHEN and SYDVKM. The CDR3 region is CASSLRATGNTIYF. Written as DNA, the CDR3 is TGTGCCAGCAGTTTAAGGGCAACTGGAAACACCATATATTTT. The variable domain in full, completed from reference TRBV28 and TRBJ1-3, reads DVKVTQSSRYLVKRTGEKVFLECVQDMDHENMFWYRQDPGLGLRLIYFSYDVKMKEKGDIPEGYSVSREKKERFSLILESASTNQTSMYLCASSLRATGNTIYFGEGSWLTVV.

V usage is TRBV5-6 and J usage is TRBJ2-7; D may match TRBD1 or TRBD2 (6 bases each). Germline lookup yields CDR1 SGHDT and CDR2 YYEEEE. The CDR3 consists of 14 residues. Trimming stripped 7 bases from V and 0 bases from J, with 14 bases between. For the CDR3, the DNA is TGTGCCAGCGCAGAGGGGGGCGGCTCCTACGAGCAGTACGTC. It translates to CASAEGGGSYEQYV.

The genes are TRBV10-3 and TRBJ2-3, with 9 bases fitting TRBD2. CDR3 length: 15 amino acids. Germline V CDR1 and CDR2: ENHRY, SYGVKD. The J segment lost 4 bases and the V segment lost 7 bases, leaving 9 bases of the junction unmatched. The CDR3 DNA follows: TGTGCCATCAAAAAGGCGGGGGGGCTTCCAGATACGCAGTATTTT. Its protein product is CAIKKAGGLPDTQYF.

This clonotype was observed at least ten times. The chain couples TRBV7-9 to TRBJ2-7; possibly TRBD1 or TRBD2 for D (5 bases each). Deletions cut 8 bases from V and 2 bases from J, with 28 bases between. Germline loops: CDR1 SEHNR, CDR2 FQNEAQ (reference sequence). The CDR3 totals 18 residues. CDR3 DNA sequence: TGTGCCAGCCCCTTTCTCAGGGAGAGGGATTCCCCTCCCTACGAGCAGTACTTC. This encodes CASPFLRERDSPPYEQYF.

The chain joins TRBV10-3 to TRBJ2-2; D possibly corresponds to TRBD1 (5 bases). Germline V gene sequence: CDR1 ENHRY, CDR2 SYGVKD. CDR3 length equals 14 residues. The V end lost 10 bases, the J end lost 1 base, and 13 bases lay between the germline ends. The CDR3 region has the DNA TGTGCCACCTACAAAACAGGGAACACCGGGGAGCTGTTTTTT. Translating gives CATYKTGNTGELFF.

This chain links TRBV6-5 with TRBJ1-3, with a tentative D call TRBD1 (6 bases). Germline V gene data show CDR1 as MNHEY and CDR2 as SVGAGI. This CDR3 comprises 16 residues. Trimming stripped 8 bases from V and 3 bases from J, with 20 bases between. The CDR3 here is CASGTRTVTYGNTIYF. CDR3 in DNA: TGTGCCAGCGGGACTAGGACAGTCACTTATGGAAACACCATATATTTT.

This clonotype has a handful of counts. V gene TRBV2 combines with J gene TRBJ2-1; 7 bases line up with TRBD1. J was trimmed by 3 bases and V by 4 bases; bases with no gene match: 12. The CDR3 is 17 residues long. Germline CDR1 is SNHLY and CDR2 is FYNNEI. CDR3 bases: TGTGCCAGCAGTGCTTTATCAGACAGGGTGGGCTACAATGAGCAGTTCTTC. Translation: CASSALSDRVGYNEQFF.

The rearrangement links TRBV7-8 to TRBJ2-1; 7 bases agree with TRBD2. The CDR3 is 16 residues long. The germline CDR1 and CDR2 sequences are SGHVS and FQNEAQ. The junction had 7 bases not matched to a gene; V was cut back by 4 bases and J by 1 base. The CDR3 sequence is CASSSSLAVSYNEQFF. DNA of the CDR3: TGTGCCAGCAGCTCTAGTCTAGCGGTATCCTACAATGAGCAGTTCTTC.

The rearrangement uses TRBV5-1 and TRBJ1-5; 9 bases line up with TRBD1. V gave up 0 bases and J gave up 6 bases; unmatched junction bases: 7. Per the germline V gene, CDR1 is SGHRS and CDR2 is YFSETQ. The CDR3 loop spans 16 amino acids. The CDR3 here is CASSLGTGDRAQPQHF. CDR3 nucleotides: TGCGCCAGCAGCTTGGGGACAGGGGACCGGGCTCAGCCCCAGCATTTT.

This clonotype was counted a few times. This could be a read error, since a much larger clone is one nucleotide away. As DNA, the CDR3 is TGTGCCAGCAGGTTCGGGACAGGGAACACTGAAGCTTTCTTT. Its protein is CASRFGTGNTEAFF. The rearrangement joins TRBV12-3 or TRBV12-4 to TRBJ1-1, with 8 nucleotides matching TRBD1. V dropped 6 bases and J dropped 1; count of bases not matched to a gene: 4. CDR3 length: 14 residues.

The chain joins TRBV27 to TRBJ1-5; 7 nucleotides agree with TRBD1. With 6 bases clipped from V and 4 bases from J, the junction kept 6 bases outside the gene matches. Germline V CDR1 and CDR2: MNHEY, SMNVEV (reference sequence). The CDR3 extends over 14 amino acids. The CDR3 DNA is TGTGCCAGCAGACCCGGGACAGATAATCAGCCCCAGCATTTT. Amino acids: CASRPGTDNQPQHF.

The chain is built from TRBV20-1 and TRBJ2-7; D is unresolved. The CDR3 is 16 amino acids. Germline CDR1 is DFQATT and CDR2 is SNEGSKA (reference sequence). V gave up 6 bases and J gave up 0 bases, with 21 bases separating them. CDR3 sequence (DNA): TGCAGTGCGGAACCACAAATCCGAGATTACTCCTACGAGCAGTACTTC. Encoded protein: CSAEPQIRDYSYEQYF.

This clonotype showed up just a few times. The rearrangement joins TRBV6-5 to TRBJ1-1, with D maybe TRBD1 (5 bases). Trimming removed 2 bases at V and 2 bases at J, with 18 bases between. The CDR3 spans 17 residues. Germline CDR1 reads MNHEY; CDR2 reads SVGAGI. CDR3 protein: CASSYPGRGLVNTEAFF. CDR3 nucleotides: TGTGCCAGCAGTTACCCGGGAAGGGGACTTGTAAACACTGAAGCTTTCTTT.

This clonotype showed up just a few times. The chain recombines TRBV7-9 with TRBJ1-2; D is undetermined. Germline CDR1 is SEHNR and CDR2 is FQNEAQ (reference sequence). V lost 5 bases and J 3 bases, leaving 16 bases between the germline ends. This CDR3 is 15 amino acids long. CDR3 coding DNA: TGTGCCAGCAGCACCACGGCCATCATTGACTATGGCTACACCTTC. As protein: CASSTTAIIDYGYTF.

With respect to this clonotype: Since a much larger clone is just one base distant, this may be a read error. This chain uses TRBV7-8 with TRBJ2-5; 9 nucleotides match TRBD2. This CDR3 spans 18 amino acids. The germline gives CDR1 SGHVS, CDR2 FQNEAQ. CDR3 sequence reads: CASSPFPFSGGVQETQCF. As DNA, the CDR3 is TGTGCCAGCAGTCCCTTCCCGTTTAGCGGGGGAGTGCAAGAGACCCAGTGCTTC. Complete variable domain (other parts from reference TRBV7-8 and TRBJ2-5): GAGVSQSPRYKVAKRGQDVALRCDPISGHVSLFWYQQALGQGPEFLTYFQNEAQLDKSGLPSDRFFAERPEGSVSTLKIQRTQQEDSAVYLCASSPFPFSGGVQETQCFGPGTRLLVL.

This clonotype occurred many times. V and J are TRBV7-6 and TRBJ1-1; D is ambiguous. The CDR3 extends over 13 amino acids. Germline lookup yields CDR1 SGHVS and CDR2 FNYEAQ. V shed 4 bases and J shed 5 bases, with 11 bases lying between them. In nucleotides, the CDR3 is TGTGCCAGCAGCTCTGCCGGGGTTACTGAAGCTTTCTTT. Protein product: CASSSAGVTEAFF. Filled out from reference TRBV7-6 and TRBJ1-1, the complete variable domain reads GAGVSQSPRYKVTKRGQDVALRCDPISGHVSLYWYRQALGQGPEFLTYFNYEAQQDKSGLPNDRFSAERPEGSISTLTIQRTEQRDSAMYRCASSSAGVTEAFFGQGTRLTVV.